The sequence of this T cell receptor beta chain was determined in a study of blood T cell repertoires in COVID-19. Repertoires were generated with immunoSEQ multiplex PCR, while TCRdb's copy carries only in-frame clones and drops some. This sample yields roughly 200,000 clones, of which approximately 83% are seen a single time; around 7% belongs to the top ten. Germline loops: CDR1 SGHRS, CDR2 YFSETQ. This CDR3 has 14 amino acids. The V end lost 0 bases, the J end lost 5 bases, and 11 bases lay between the germline ends. The receptor was isolated from a woman aged 40 to 55 with COVID-19, enrolled during active disease. The sample was peripheral blood. The V call is TRBV5-1, the J call TRBJ1-2; D possibly corresponds to TRBD1 (5 bases). The CDR3 DNA follows: TGCGCCAGCAGCTTGGCGGACACGGATTATGGCTACACCTTC. Amino acid sequence: CASSLADTDYGYTF.